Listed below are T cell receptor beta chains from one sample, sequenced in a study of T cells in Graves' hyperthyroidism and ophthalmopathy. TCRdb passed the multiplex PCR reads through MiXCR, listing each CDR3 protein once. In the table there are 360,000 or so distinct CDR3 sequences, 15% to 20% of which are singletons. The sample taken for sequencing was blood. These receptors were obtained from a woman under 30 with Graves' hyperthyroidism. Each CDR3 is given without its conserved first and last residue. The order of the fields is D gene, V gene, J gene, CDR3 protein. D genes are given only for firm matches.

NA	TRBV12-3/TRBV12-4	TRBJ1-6	ASSLALIVDRKAGGRTYNSPLH
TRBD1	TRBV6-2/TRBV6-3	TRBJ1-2	ASSDRQGDYGYT
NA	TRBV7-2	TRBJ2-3	ASSFTDTQY
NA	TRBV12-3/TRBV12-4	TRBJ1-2	ASSLGSRGVYGYT
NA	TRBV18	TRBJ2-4	ASSPVERTKNIQY
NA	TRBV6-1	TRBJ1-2	ASSATQELTNYGYT
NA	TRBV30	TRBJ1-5	AWSPLKGSGQPQH
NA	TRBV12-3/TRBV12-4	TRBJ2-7	ASNKDYHEQY
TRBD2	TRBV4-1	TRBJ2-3	ASSPAGGALFTDTQY
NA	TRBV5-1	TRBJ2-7	ASSYSFSYEQY
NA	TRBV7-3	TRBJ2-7	ASSLTAGPYEQY
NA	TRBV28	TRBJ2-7	ASSPRNYEQY
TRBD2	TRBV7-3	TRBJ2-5	ASSPSGLAGRETQY
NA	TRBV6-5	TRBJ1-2	ASSYSTSDTHT
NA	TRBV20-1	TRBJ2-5	SAAGLKETQY
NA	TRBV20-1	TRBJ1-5	SASLRVSSNQPQH
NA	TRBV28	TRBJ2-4	ASSLGRPKNIQY
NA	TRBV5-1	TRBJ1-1	ASREGVNTEAF